These 5 T cell receptor beta chains were all obtained from the same sample, sequenced in a study of post-analysis software for immune sequencing data. Study-wide results and caveats: Higher frequency in patients than in controls was seen for 5 or 6 TRBV segments, with TRBV5-6, TRBV5-1 and TRBV20-1 among them.

Their cognate antigens are unknown. Carried by the TCR beta cDNA libraries were unique molecular identifiers. TCRdb used MiXCR to reprocess the PCR reads, holding one entry per CDR3 protein. The table records 800,000 to 950,000 distinct CDR3 sequences, approximately 50% of them present only once. The sample was blood. The receptors derive from a girl aged 10 to 17 with multiple sclerosis.

This clonotype has only a few counts. The genes are TRBV7-9 and TRBJ2-6, with 7 positions matching TRBD1. Unmatched junction bases numbered 7, after V lost 6 bases and J lost 2 bases. Germline-derived CDR1 and CDR2 are SEHNR and FQNEAQ (reference sequence). The CDR3 covers 16 residues. The CDR3, as DNA: TGTGCCAGCAGTTTAATCCAGGGGGCTGGGGCCAACGTCCTGACTTTC. Translation gives CASSLIQGAGANVLTF.

The chain joins TRBV4-2 to TRBJ1-5; 9 nucleotides agree with TRBD1. Germline-derived CDR1 and CDR2 are LGHNA and YNFKEQ. The CDR3 loop spans 18 amino acids. V lost 3 bases to trimming and J lost 2 bases; unmatched junction nucleotides: 11. The CDR3 nucleotides read TGTGCCAGCAGCCAGGACCGTGGGACAGGGCAGCGCAATCAGCCCCAGCATTTT. Protein product: CASSQDRGTGQRNQPQHF.

This rearrangement joins TRBV5-1 to TRBJ2-3; 7 nucleotides line up with TRBD2. In germline, CDR1 is SGHRS, CDR2 YFSETQ. There are 19 residues in the CDR3. V shed 2 bases and J 0 bases; nucleotides not matched to a gene: 15. CDR3 sequence reads: CASSFVGAGLSSSTDTQYF. CDR3 in DNA: TGCGCCAGCAGCTTCGTCGGAGCGGGGCTGAGTTCTAGCACAGATACGCAGTATTTT.

The rearrangement links TRBV6-4 to TRBJ1-2; no definite D call. V was trimmed by 3 bases and J by 8 bases, leaving 13 bases between them. The CDR3 runs to 13 residues. CDR1 is MRHNA and CDR2 is SNTAGT in the germline V gene. CDR3 nucleotides: TGTGCCAGCAGTGATTCGCCAGGTGGGGGCTACACCTTC. This codes for CASSDSPGGGYTF.

This rearrangement joins TRBV6-6 to TRBJ2-7; perhaps D is TRBD1 or TRBD2 (5 bases each). This CDR3 is 16 amino acids long. Trimming shortened V by 0 bases and J by 2 bases, and 14 bases separated the two germline ends. The germline CDR1 and CDR2 sequences are MNHNY and SVGAGI (reference sequence). As DNA, the CDR3 is TGTGCCAGCAGTTACTCCCCCACCCTGGGACCCTACGAGCAGTACTTC. Translation gives CASSYSPTLGPYEQYF.